The source of this TCR beta chain is a study of T-cell reconstitution after alpha-beta-depleted transplantation in children. The library targeted TCRbeta and was prepared with unique molecular identifiers. From the PCR reads, TCRdb called clonotypes with MiXCR, one entry per CDR3 protein. The profile shows approximately 340,000 distinct CDR3 sequences, approximately 10% of them singletons. CDR3 size: 18 residues. V lost 0 bases and J lost 2; bases outside the gene matches: 12. Germline values: CDR1 DFQATT, CDR2 SNEGSKA (reference sequence). The chain combines TRBV20-1 with TRBJ1-3; 8 positions match TRBD1. Sequences were derived from PBMCs from the stem cell graft donor, sampled from the stem cell graft. The clonotype comes from a human donor who donated a stem cell graft to a child with acute lymphoblastic leukemia. The CDR3 coding sequence is TGCAGTGCTAGAGATGGACAGGGAGAGTTTTCTACTGGAAACACCATATATTTT. Its protein is CSARDGQGEFSTGNTIYF.